This T cell receptor (beta chain) was retrieved from a study of metastatic and nonmetastatic thyroid tumors. At the level of the study: For malignant and benign thyroid patients, tumor or nodule tissue and blood were the sources whose repertoires were compared.

Study-wide findings and caveats: In blood and tumor, TCR beta diversity was reportedly significantly higher in malignant thyroid tumors than in benign nodules.

There were no patients who had received any treatment before thyroid surgery. Original analysis: Building a distant-metastasis classifier for papillary thyroid cancer drew on CDR3 differences across clinicopathological groups. TCRdb reprocessed the PCR reads via MiXCR. It is TCRdb's table, rather than the study itself, that gives the V and J calls and clone size. The sample holds tens of thousands of clones; approximately 15% are singletons and the top ten take about 20%. The CDR3 spans 13 residues. Deletions cut 1 base from V and 2 bases from J, with 5 bases between. Germline V lookup: CDR1 MNHEY, CDR2 SMNVEV (reference sequence). As for this clone: Its antigen is still unknown.

Specimen: blood. The sequence was collected from a female donor with papillary thyroid cancer or a benign thyroid nodule (not recorded which). Some clones in this sample may be carry-over from other donors' samples. The gene calls are TRBV27 and TRBJ1-2, with D uncertain. In DNA form, the CDR3 reads TGTGCCAGCAGTTTATTAGGGAACTATGGCTACACCTTC. This encodes CASSLLGNYGYTF.